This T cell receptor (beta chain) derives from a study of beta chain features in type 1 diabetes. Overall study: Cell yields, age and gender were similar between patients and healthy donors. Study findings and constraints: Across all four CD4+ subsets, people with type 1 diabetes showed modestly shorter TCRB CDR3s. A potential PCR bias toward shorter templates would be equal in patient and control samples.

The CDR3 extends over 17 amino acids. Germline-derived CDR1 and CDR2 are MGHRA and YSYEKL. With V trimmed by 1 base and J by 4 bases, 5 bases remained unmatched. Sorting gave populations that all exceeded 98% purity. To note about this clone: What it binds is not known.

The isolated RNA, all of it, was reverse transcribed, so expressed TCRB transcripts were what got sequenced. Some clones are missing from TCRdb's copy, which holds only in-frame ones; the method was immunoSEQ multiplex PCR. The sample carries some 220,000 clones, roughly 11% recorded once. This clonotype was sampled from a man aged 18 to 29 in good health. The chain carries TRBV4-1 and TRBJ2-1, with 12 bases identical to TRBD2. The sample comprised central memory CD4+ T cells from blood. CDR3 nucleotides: TGCGCCAGCAGCCAAGTTCGGGGGACTAGCGGGTACAATGAGCAGTTCTTC. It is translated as CASSQVRGTSGYNEQFF.